This T cell receptor beta chain was captured in a study of cytomegalovirus exposure and HLA in healthy donors. Turning to the study itself: Genotyping of roughly 400 donors showed that 80% to 90% belonged to the Caucasian-associated ancestry cluster. Findings and caveats of the study: Associated with HLA alleles at 0.05 false discovery rate in a later analysis were 16,951 TCR beta sequences. There were several of the most significant clusters that appeared linked to common viral pathogens in a later analysis.

This CDR3 comprises 16 residues. CDR1 and CDR2 from the germline V gene are SGHRS and YFSETQ. The V segment lost 4 bases and the J segment 4 bases; nucleotides outside the gene matches: 13. On this clone: Its specificity is not known.

Primers included in the PCR were 60 Vbeta and 13 Jbeta primers. As originally analysed: Tens of millions of unique TCR beta chains, around 11 million of them shared, were counted by a later analysis. Using immunoSEQ multiplex PCR, the repertoire was profiled, and TCRdb retains in-frame clones only, with some absent. V and J calls and clone size are given by that table; D and trimming were obtained from the DNA. The sample has 110,000 or so clones, less than 80% seen once. The chain recombines TRBV5-1 with TRBJ1-1; 7 bases match TRBD1. The sequence derives from a woman between 45 and 60 years old in good health and CMV-seropositive. Sample: PBMCs. The CDR3 loop reads CASSPRQGSVATEAFF. CDR3 DNA sequence: TGCGCCAGCAGCCCGAGACAGGGTTCGGTGGCCACTGAAGCTTTCTTT.